This T cell receptor (beta chain) comes out of a study of shared clonotypes between healthy human individuals. The overall study: A few men and two women, aged 18 to 49, were donors. Regarding the study as a whole: Specimens sampled were limited to blood, with tissue repertoires likely differing. Clonotype sharing across several donors was observed for 4% to 6.5% of naive CD4 clonotypes.

Naive CD8 cells comprised CD45RO-negative, CCR7-positively selected cells, excluding terminally differentiated effector memory CD45RA+ cells. Donors included only healthy HIV-negative adults lacking recent acute infections or vaccinations. Measured with immunoSEQ multiplex PCR; TCRdb has only the in-frame clones, and not every one. The sample yields approximately 600,000 clones, roughly 95% seen once. Notes on this clone: Its antigen is currently unknown.

The CDR3 runs to 15 residues. V dropped 3 bases and J dropped 0 bases, with 9 bases sitting between them. Germline V gene data show CDR1 as MGHRA and CDR2 as YSYEKL. This TCR was recovered from a woman younger than 45 in good health. The J gene is TRBJ1-5, the V gene TRBV4-1; D gene uncertain. What was sequenced was naive CD8+ T cells sorted from blood. The CDR3 is CASSQEVYSNQPQHF. CDR3 DNA: TGCGCCAGCAGCCAGGAGGTGTATAGCAATCAGCCCCAGCATTTT.